Detailed here is one T cell receptor (beta chain). There are 14 residues in the CDR3. Germline CDR1 and CDR2: KGHSH and LQKENI. The trim removed 3 bases at V and 8 bases at J, leaving 2 bases unmatched. These data are taken from a study of cytomegalovirus exposure and HLA in healthy donors. 60 Vbeta and 13 Jbeta primers were used in PCR. Sequencing was performed with immunoSEQ multiplex PCR; in TCRdb, only in-frame clones are kept and a portion is missing. The sample has fewer than 110,000 clones, roughly 80% seen once. What was sequenced was PBMCs. The TCR originated in a man aged 30 to 39 in good health and CMV-seronegative. V usage is TRBV18 and J usage is TRBJ2-1; 12 bases align to TRBD1. The CDR3 loop is CASSPGTGGYEQFF. In DNA, the CDR3 is TGTGCCAGCTCACCCGGGACAGGGGGCTATGAGCAGTTCTTC. The complete variable domain, with remaining parts taken from reference TRBV18 and TRBJ2-1, reads NAGVMQNPRHLVRRRGQEARLRCSPMKGHSHVYWYRQLPEEGLKFMVYLQKENIIDESGMPKERFSAEFPKEGPSILRIQQVVRGDSAAYFCASSPGTGGYEQFFGPGTRLTVL.